A single sample gave rise to the 7 T cell receptor beta chains below, sequenced in a study of blood T cell repertoires in COVID-19. Assay used: immunoSEQ multiplex PCR; TCRdb lists only in-frame clones, some missing. The repertoire consists of roughly 230,000 clones, with less than 85% occurring once and the leading ten covering about 3.8%. The sequencing input was peripheral blood. The receptor set was obtained from a woman of 80 years or more with acute or convalescent COVID-19.

The V call is TRBV5-4, the J call TRBJ1-1, with a possible D match to TRBD1 (6 bases). Trimming stripped 4 bases from V and 1 base from J, with 14 bases between. Germline-derived CDR1 and CDR2 are SGHNT and YYREEE (reference sequence). CDR3 size: 15 residues. In DNA, the CDR3 is TGTGCCAGCAGCCGACGGACAGCGAGGAACACTGAAGCTTTCTTT. Protein sequence: CASSRRTARNTEAFF.

The rearrangement links TRBV7-7 to TRBJ1-1, with 7 bases lining up with TRBD1. The germline V gene encodes CDR1 SSHAT and CDR2 FNYEAQ (reference sequence). The CDR3 length is 15 residues. J was trimmed by 0 bases and V by 5 bases; bases with no gene match: 6. CDR3: CASSPPGQMNTEAFF. The CDR3, as DNA: TGTGCCAGCAGCCCCCCGGGACAGATGAACACTGAAGCTTTCTTT.

The V call is TRBV9, the J call TRBJ2-2; TRBD2 is a possible D gene (6 bases). Germline V gene sequence: CDR1 SGDLS, CDR2 YYNGEE. V was pared by 0 bases and J by 4 bases, with 10 bases between. This CDR3 comprises 15 residues. CDR3 nucleotides: TGTGCCAGCAGCGTAGGCGGGGCGTCCACCGGGGAGCTGTTTTTT. Translating it yields CASSVGGASTGELFF. The full variable domain, completed using reference TRBV9 and TRBJ2-2, is DSGVTQTPKHLITATGQRVTLRCSPRSGDLSVYWYQQSLDQGLQFLIQYYNGEERAKGNILERFSAQQFPDLHSELNLSSLELGDSALYFCASSVGGASTGELFFGEGSRLTVL.

The rearrangement links TRBV19 to TRBJ1-1; the D is unclear. The CDR3 has 14 amino acids. CDR1 is LNHDA and CDR2 is SQIVND in the germline V gene (reference sequence). V was pared by 0 bases and J by 2 bases, with 7 bases between. The CDR3 spells CASSIDYSNTEAFF. In DNA form, the CDR3 reads TGTGCCAGTAGTATAGATTACAGTAACACTGAAGCTTTCTTT.

This chain links TRBV28 with TRBJ1-2, with D maybe TRBD1 (5 bases). From germline, CDR1 is MDHEN and CDR2 SYDVKM. The CDR3 runs to 16 residues. Trimming pared 1 base from V and 4 bases from J, leaving 16 bases between. CDR3 in amino acids: CASSLLDTRRSYGYTF. DNA of the CDR3: TGTGCCAGCAGTTTATTGGACACAAGGCGAAGCTATGGCTACACCTTC.

The chain carries TRBV10-3 and TRBJ1-2; D may be TRBD1 (6 bases). V was cut by 6 bases and J by 1 base, with 12 bases left in between. The CDR3 has 14 amino acids. CDR1 is ENHRY and CDR2 is SYGVKD in the germline V gene. The CDR3 spells CAIRDRSDNYGYTF. The CDR3 DNA reads as TGTGCCATCAGAGACAGGAGTGATAACTATGGCTACACCTTC.

V usage is TRBV7-2 and J usage is TRBJ1-1; D gene ambiguous. There are 12 residues in the CDR3. Germline V gene data show CDR1 as SGHTA and CDR2 as FQGNSA. V gave up 5 bases and J gave up 10 bases, with 14 bases separating them. For the CDR3, the DNA is TGTGCCAGCAGCCTCGTCGGGGAAAGAGCTTTCTTT. Its protein product is CASSLVGERAFF.